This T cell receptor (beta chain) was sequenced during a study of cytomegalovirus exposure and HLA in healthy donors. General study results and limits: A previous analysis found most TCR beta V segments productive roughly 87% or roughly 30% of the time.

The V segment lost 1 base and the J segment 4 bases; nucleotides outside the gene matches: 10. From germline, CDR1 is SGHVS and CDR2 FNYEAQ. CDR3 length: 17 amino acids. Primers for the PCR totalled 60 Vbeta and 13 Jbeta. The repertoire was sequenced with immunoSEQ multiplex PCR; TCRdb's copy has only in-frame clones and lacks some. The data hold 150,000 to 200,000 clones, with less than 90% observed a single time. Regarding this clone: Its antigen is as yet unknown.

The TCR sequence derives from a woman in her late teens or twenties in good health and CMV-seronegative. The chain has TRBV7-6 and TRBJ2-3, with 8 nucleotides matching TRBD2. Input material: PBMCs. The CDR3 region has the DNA TGTGCCAGCAGCTTAGACCGCGGGACTAGGACAGCAGATACGCAGTATTTT. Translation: CASSLDRGTRTADTQYF.